This is a list of T cell receptor beta chains from one sample in a study of shared T cell receptors in the human thymus. Profiled with immunoSEQ multiplex PCR; TCRdb holds only in-frame clones, not every one. Of some 700,000 clones in the sample, 70% to 90% were seen once. These data were likewise used in another study, on human thymus T cells.

Sequencing was carried out using thymocytes. Receptors were obtained from a boy under two years old with a congenital heart defect. CDR3s include the opening cysteine and the closing phenylalanine or tryptophan. Fields, in order: D gene, J gene, clone size, V gene, CDR3 length, CDR3 protein, CDR3 DNA. A D gene is named only where the DNA matches it firmly. Clone size is stated in some rows and not others, as once, few, many or a class when expanded.

d_call: -
j_call: TRBJ1-1
clone_size: once
v_call: TRBV10-1
cdr3_length: 13
cdr3_aa: CASSLRGHTEAFF
cdr3_nt: TGCGCCAGCAGCCTCAGGGGCCACACTGAAGCTTTCTTT

d_call: TRBD2
j_call: TRBJ2-1
clone_size: few
v_call: TRBV4-1
cdr3_length: 16
cdr3_aa: CASSQDLKRDHNEQFF
cdr3_nt: TGCGCCAGCAGCCAAGATTTGAAGCGGGATCACAATGAGCAGTTCTTC

d_call: TRBD1
j_call: TRBJ1-5
clone_size: -
v_call: TRBV15
cdr3_length: 17
cdr3_aa: CATSSTRRGGRGQPQHF
cdr3_nt: TGTGCCACCAGCAGCACAAGACGAGGGGGCAGAGGTCAGCCCCAGCATTTT

d_call: -
j_call: TRBJ1-2
clone_size: -
v_call: TRBV2
cdr3_length: 12
cdr3_aa: CASSGPQDGYTF
cdr3_nt: TGTGCCAGCAGTGGCCCACAGGACGGCTACACCTTC

d_call: -
j_call: TRBJ2-1
clone_size: -
v_call: TRBV5-1
cdr3_length: 13
cdr3_aa: CASSLAAADEQFF
cdr3_nt: TGCGCCAGCAGCTTGGCCGCCGCAGATGAGCAGTTCTTC

d_call: -
j_call: TRBJ2-5
clone_size: -
v_call: TRBV4-3
cdr3_length: 16
cdr3_aa: CASSQEQGLRGETQYF
cdr3_nt: TGCGCCAGCAGCCAAGAGCAAGGCTTAAGGGGGGAGACCCAGTACTTC

d_call: -
j_call: TRBJ2-2
clone_size: -
v_call: TRBV6-4
cdr3_length: 14
cdr3_aa: CATRRSPNTGELFF
cdr3_nt: TGTGCCACCCGGCGGAGTCCGAACACCGGGGAGCTGTTTTTT

d_call: TRBD1
j_call: TRBJ2-7
clone_size: -
v_call: TRBV29-1
cdr3_length: 12
cdr3_aa: CSVGGQGYEQYF
cdr3_nt: TGCAGCGTTGGTGGACAGGGCTACGAGCAGTACTTC

d_call: -
j_call: TRBJ2-5
clone_size: -
v_call: TRBV28
cdr3_length: 14
cdr3_aa: CASKHREGQETQYF
cdr3_nt: TGTGCCAGCAAACACAGGGAAGGGCAAGAGACCCAGTACTTC

d_call: -
j_call: TRBJ2-1
clone_size: -
v_call: TRBV25-1
cdr3_length: 18
cdr3_aa: CASSDKLLLLNSYNEQFF
cdr3_nt: TGTGCCAGCAGTGATAAACTTCTACTCCTCAACTCCTACAATGAGCAGTTCTTC

d_call: TRBD1
j_call: TRBJ2-1
clone_size: -
v_call: TRBV5-6
cdr3_length: 16
cdr3_aa: CASSLYSGQEEVEQFF
cdr3_nt: TGTGCCAGCAGCCTATACTCGGGACAGGAAGAGGTTGAGCAGTTCTTC

d_call: TRBD1
j_call: TRBJ2-7
clone_size: -
v_call: TRBV7-8
cdr3_length: 13
cdr3_aa: CASRDRGLVEQYF
cdr3_nt: TGTGCCAGCAGAGACAGGGGTCTGGTTGAGCAGTACTTC

d_call: TRBD2
j_call: TRBJ2-1
clone_size: few
v_call: TRBV29-1
cdr3_length: 16
cdr3_aa: CSVEQTGTSGRQEQFF
cdr3_nt: TGCAGCGTTGAGCAGACCGGGACTAGCGGACGGCAGGAGCAGTTCTTC

d_call: -
j_call: TRBJ1-2
clone_size: -
v_call: TRBV7-2
cdr3_length: 12
cdr3_aa: CASSLAWQNYTF
cdr3_nt: TGTGCCAGCAGCTTAGCTTGGCAGAACTACACCTTC

d_call: TRBD2
j_call: TRBJ2-7
clone_size: -
v_call: TRBV27
cdr3_length: 12
cdr3_aa: CASSLTSNEQYF
cdr3_nt: TGTGCCAGCAGTTTGACTAGCAACGAGCAGTACTTC

d_call: TRBD2
j_call: TRBJ2-3
clone_size: once
v_call: TRBV15
cdr3_length: 18
cdr3_aa: CATSRLAGGPPPKDTQYF
cdr3_nt: TGTGCCACCAGCCGTCTAGCGGGAGGGCCCCCGCCCAAAGATACGCAGTATTTT

d_call: -
j_call: TRBJ1-2
clone_size: -
v_call: TRBV4-2
cdr3_length: 16
cdr3_aa: CASSQEIRRGVGGYTF
cdr3_nt: TGTGCCAGCAGCCAAGAAATTCGAAGGGGCGTAGGTGGCTACACCTTC

d_call: -
j_call: TRBJ2-3
clone_size: -
v_call: TRBV7-9
cdr3_length: 12
cdr3_aa: CASSSTPGTQYF
cdr3_nt: TGTGCCAGCAGCTCAACCCCCGGTACGCAGTATTTT